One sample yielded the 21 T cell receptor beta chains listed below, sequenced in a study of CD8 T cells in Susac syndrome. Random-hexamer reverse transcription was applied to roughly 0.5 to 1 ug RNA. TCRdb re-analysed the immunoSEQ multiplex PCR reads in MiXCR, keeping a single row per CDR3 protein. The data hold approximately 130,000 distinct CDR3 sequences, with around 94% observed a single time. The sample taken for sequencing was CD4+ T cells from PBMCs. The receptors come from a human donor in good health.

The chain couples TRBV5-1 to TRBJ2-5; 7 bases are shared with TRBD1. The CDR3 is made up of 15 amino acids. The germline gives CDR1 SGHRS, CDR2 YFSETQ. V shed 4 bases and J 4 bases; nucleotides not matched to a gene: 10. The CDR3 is CASSRDREIRETQYF. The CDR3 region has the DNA TGCGCCAGCAGCCGTGACAGGGAGATTAGAGAGACCCAGTACTTC.

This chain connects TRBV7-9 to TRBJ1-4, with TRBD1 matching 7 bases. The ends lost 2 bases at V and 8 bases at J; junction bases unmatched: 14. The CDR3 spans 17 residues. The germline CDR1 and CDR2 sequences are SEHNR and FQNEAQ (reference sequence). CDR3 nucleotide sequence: TGTGCCAGCAGCTTAAAGTTCTCCGAGACAGGGATGGAAAAACTGTTTTTT. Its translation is CASSLKFSETGMEKLFF.

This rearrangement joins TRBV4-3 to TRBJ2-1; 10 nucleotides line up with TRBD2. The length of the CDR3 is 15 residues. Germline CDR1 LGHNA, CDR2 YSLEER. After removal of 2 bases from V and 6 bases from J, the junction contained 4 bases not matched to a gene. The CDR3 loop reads CASSQPSGGLNEQFF. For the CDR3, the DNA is TGCGCCAGCAGCCAACCTAGCGGGGGCCTCAATGAGCAGTTCTTC.

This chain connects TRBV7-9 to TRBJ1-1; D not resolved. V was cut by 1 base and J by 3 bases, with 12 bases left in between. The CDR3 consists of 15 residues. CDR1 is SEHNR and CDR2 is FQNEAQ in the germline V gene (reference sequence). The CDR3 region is CASSLGSWRDTEAFF. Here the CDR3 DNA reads TGTGCCAGCAGCTTAGGGTCCTGGAGGGACACTGAAGCTTTCTTT. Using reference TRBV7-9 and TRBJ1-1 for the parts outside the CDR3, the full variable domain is DTGVSQNPRHKITKRGQNVTFRCDPISEHNRLYWYRQTLGQGPEFLTYFQNEAQLEKSRLLSDRFSAERPKGSFSTLEIQRTEQGDSAMYLCASSLGSWRDTEAFFGQGTRLTVV.

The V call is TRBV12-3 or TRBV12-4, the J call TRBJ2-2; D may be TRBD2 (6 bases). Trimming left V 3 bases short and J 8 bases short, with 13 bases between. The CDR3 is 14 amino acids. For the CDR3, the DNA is TGTGCCAGCAGTTTTGAGGGAGGCGGGGGGGAGCTGTTTTTT. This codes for CASSFEGGGGELFF.

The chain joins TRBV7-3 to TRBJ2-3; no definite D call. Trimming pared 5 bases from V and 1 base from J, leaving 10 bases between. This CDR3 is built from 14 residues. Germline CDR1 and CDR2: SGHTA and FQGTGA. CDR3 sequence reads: CASSHSSGTDTQYF. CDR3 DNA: TGTGCCAGCAGCCACTCGTCTGGCACAGATACGCAGTATTTT.

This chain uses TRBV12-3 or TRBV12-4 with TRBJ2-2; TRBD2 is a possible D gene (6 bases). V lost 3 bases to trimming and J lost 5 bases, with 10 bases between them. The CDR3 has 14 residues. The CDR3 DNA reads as TGTGCCAGCAGTTTGTTCCGGGGGACCGGGGAGCTGTTTTTT. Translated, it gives CASSLFRGTGELFF.

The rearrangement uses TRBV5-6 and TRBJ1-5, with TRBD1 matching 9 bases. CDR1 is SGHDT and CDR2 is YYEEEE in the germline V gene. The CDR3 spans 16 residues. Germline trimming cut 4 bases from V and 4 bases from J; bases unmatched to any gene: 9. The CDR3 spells CASSVTGGAGNQPQHF. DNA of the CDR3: TGTGCCAGCAGCGTCACAGGGGGCGCAGGGAATCAGCCCCAGCATTTT.

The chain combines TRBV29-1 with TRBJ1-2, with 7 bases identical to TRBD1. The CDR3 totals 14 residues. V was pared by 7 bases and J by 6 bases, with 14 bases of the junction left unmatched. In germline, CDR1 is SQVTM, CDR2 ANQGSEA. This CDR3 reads CSEQPTGVLDGYTF. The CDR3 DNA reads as TGCAGCGAGCAACCTACAGGGGTGTTGGATGGCTACACCTTC. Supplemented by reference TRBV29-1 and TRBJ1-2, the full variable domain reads SAVISQKPSRDICQRGTSLTIQCQVDSQVTMMFWYRQQPGQSLTLIATANQGSEATYESGFVIDKFPISRPNLTFSTLTVSNMSPEDSSIYLCSEQPTGVLDGYTFGSGTRLTVV.

The CDR3 protein is CASSARDRRDGYEQYF. CDR3 sequence (DNA): TGTGCCAGCAGCGCGCGGGACAGGAGGGATGGCTACGAGCAGTACTTC. The chain links TRBV9 to TRBJ2-7; 8 bases fit TRBD1. V shed 3 bases, J shed 3 bases, and the junction held 11 bases outside the gene matches. This CDR3 spans 16 amino acids. CDR1 and CDR2 (germline): SGDLS, YYNGEE.

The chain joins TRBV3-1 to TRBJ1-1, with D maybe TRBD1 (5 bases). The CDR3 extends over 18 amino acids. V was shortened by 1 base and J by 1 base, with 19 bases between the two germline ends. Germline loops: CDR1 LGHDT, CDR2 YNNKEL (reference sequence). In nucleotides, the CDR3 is TGTGCCAGCAGCCAAGCCCTGACCGCGAAGGGGACGAACACTGAAGCTTTCTTT. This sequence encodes CASSQALTAKGTNTEAFF.

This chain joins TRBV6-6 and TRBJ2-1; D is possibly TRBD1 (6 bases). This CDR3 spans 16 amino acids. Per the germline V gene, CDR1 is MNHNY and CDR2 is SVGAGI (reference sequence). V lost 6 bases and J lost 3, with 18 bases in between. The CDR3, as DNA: TGTGCCAGCAGACCCAATACAGGGTCTAGCTACAATGAGCAGTTCTTC. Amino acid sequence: CASRPNTGSSYNEQFF.

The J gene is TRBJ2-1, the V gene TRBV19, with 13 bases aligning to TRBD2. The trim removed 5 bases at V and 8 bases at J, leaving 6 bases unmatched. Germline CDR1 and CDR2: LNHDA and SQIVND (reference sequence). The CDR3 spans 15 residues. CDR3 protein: CASSPRTSGSHEQFF. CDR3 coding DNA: TGTGCCAGTAGTCCCCGGACTAGCGGGAGCCATGAGCAGTTCTTC.

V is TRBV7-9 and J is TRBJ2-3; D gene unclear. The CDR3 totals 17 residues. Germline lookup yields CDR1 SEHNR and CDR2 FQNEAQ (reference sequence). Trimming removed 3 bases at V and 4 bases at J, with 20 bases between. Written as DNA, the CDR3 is TGTGCCAGCAGCTTCTTCTTCCGTAGGCAGACCCCAGATACGCAGTATTTT. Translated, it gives CASSFFFRRQTPDTQYF.

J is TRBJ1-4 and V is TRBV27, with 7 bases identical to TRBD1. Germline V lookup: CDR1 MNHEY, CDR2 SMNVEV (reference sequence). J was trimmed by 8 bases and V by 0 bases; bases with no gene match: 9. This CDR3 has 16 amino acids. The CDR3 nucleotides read TGTGCCAGCAGTTTATCCATAGGACAGGTTGTGGAAAAACTGTTTTTT. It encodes CASSLSIGQVVEKLFF.

The CDR3 DNA is TGCGCCAGCAGCAAAGCGGGAGGGCCAAGCACCGGGGAGCTGTTTTTT. Amino acids: CASSKAGGPSTGELFF. The chain has TRBV5-1 and TRBJ2-2; 10 positions agree with TRBD2. CDR3 size: 16 residues. V trimming: 4 bases; J trimming: 4 bases; junction bases outside the gene matches: 7. Per germline, CDR1 SGHRS and CDR2 YFSETQ. Full variable domain (missing parts from reference TRBV5-1 and TRBJ2-2): KAGVTQTPRYLIKTRGQQVTLSCSPISGHRSVSWYQQTPGQGLQFLFEYFSETQRNKGNFPGRFSGRQFSNSRSEMNVSTLELGDSALYLCASSKAGGPSTGELFFGEGSRLTVL.

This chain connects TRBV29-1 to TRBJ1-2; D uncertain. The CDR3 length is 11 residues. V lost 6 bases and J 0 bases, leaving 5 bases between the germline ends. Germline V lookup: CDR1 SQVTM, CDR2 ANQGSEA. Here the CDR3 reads CSVIANYGYTF. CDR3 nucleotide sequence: TGCAGCGTAATCGCTAACTATGGCTACACCTTC.

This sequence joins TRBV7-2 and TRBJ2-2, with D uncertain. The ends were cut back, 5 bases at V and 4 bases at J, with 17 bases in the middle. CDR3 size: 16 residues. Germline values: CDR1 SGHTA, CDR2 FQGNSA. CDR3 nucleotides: TGTGCCAGCAGCCCACGGTATTCCAGACTCACCGGGGAGCTGTTTTTT. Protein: CASSPRYSRLTGELFF.

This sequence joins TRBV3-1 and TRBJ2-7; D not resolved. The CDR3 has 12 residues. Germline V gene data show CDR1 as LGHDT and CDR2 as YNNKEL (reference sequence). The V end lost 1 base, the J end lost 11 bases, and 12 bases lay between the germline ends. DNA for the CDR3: TGTGCCAGCAGCCAAGGCACTACCGTCGAGTACTTC. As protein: CASSQGTTVEYF.

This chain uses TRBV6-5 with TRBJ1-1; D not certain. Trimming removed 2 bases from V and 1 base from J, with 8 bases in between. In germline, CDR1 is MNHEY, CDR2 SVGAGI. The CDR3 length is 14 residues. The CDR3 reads CASSYGVANTEAFF. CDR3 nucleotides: TGTGCCAGCAGTTACGGGGTGGCGAACACTGAAGCTTTCTTT.

CDR3 loop: CSAHRQGDAQPQHF. The CDR3 nucleotides read TGCAGTGCTCATCGACAGGGTGATGCTCAGCCCCAGCATTTT. The chain uses TRBV20-1 and TRBJ1-5; TRBD1 agrees at 7 bases. CDR1 and CDR2 from the germline V gene are DFQATT and SNEGSKA (reference sequence). This CDR3 has 14 residues. The V segment lost 5 bases and the J segment 6 bases; nucleotides outside the gene matches: 10.